These 32 T cell receptor beta chains were sequenced from one sample in a study of blood T cell repertoires in COVID-19. Sequencing used immunoSEQ multiplex PCR; TCRdb keeps in-frame clones, though not all of them. Counted here are about 250,000 clones, roughly 83% occurring once; the ten biggest clones make up 5% to 6%. Sequenced input: peripheral blood. These receptor sequences come from a woman at least 80 years old with COVID-19, enrolled during active disease.

V is TRBV6-1 and J is TRBJ2-3; 9 bases agree with TRBD1. The CDR3 extends over 14 amino acids. Per germline, CDR1 MNHNS and CDR2 SASEGT. V lost 9 bases to trimming and J lost 7 bases; unmatched junction nucleotides: 11. This CDR3 reads CASTDRGAGYTQYF. As DNA, the CDR3 is TGTGCCAGTACGGACAGGGGAGCGGGTTATACGCAGTATTTT.

The chain recombines TRBV13 with TRBJ1-1; D ambiguous. Germline V gene data show CDR1 as PRHDT and CDR2 as FYEKMQ (reference sequence). Trimming cost V 3 bases and J 1 base, with 12 bases left between them. This CDR3 is 15 amino acids long. For the CDR3, the DNA is TGTGCCAGCAGCTTCGATGGGCGTTCGAACACTGAAGCTTTCTTT. Amino acids: CASSFDGRSNTEAFF.

The chain joins TRBV3-1 (or the pseudogene TRBV3-2) to TRBJ1-1; no clear D. CDR3 length: 13 residues. The germline V gene has CDR1 LGHDT and CDR2 YNNKEL (reference sequence). V was pared by 3 bases and J by 4 bases, with 9 bases between. CDR3 protein: CASSQFGFTEAFF. In DNA form, the CDR3 reads TGTGCCAGCAGCCAGTTTGGCTTCACTGAAGCTTTCTTT.

The genes are TRBV7-2 and TRBJ1-2; TRBD1 is a possible D gene (5 bases). V shed 8 bases and J shed 3 bases, with 19 bases lying between them. Germline-derived CDR1 and CDR2 are SGHTA and FQGNSA. The CDR3 covers 15 residues. The CDR3 nucleotides read TGTGCCAGCCGGCCAGGGAAGCTAGGTGACTATGGCTACACCTTC. Its protein product is CASRPGKLGDYGYTF.

This clone was recorded once. This specimen includes other DNA sequences encoding the same CDR3. The rearrangement links TRBV5-1 to TRBJ1-1, with no clear D. V gave up 7 bases and J gave up 0 bases, with 13 bases separating them. The CDR3 runs to 14 residues. In germline, CDR1 is SGHRS, CDR2 YFSETQ. Here the CDR3 reads CASCSDGMNTEAFF. The CDR3 DNA follows: TGCGCCAGCTGCAGTGACGGGATGAACACTGAAGCTTTCTTT.

The J gene is TRBJ1-5, the V gene TRBV27, with 12 nucleotides matching TRBD1. There are 17 residues in the CDR3. Germline V CDR1 and CDR2: MNHEY, SMNVEV (reference sequence). J was trimmed by 0 bases and V by 6 bases; bases with no gene match: 6. The CDR3 nucleotides are TGTGCCAGCAGCCCCGGGACAGGGGGCGTTAGCAATCAGCCCCAGCATTTT. Translating gives CASSPGTGGVSNQPQHF.

V is TRBV19 and J is TRBJ1-2; the D is unclear. V lost 4 bases to trimming and J lost 7 bases, with 13 bases between them. CDR3 length equals 13 residues. Germline V gives CDR1 LNHDA, CDR2 SQIVND (reference sequence). The CDR3 DNA follows: TGTGCCAGTAGTAGTATCTCCGGGTTTGGCTACACCTTC. It encodes CASSSISGFGYTF. The full variable domain, completed using reference TRBV19 and TRBJ1-2, is DGGITQSPKYLFRKEGQNVTLSCEQNLNHDAMYWYRQDPGQGLRLIYYSQIVNDFQKGDIAEGYSVSREKKESFPLTVTSAQKNPTAFYLCASSSISGFGYTFGSGTRLTVV.

A note on this clone: At one end, the junction sequence differs from germline, possibly due to a read error. The chain recombines TRBV28 with TRBJ2-7; TRBD2 agrees at 9 bases. CDR1 is MDHEN, CDR2 SYDVKM, per germline. The CDR3 spans 19 residues. CDR3 sequence (DNA): TGTGCCCGCAGCCCCGGCGGCACTGGGGGCGGGGGGGCCCGGGGGGAGCAGTACTTC. This codes for CARSPGGTGGGGARGEQYF.

The V and J genes are TRBV5-1 and TRBJ2-1; 7 bases fit TRBD1. Germline V gene lookup returns CDR1 SGHRS and CDR2 YFSETQ. CDR3 length equals 18 residues. The V gene end was trimmed by 5 bases and the J gene end by 1 base; junction bases not matched to a gene: 15. CDR3 sequence (DNA): TGCGCCAGCAGTCCAACAGGGGAAATTAGTCGGTCCTACAATGAGCAGTTCTTC. This gives the protein CASSPTGEISRSYNEQFF.

J is TRBJ1-2 and V is TRBV5-1; TRBD1 matches 10 bases. Trimming cost V 4 bases and J 2 bases; bases outside gene matches: 5. CDR3 size: 15 residues. The germline V gene has CDR1 SGHRS and CDR2 YFSETQ. CDR3 amino acids: CASSHGTGVNYGYTF. CDR3 in DNA: TGCGCCAGCAGCCATGGGACAGGGGTCAACTATGGCTACACCTTC.

The chain couples TRBV18 to TRBJ1-2; 8 bases match TRBD1. V was clipped by 3 bases and J by 2 bases; unmatched bases: 5. This CDR3 contains 15 residues. CDR1 is KGHSH, CDR2 LQKENI, per germline. CDR3 sequence (DNA): TGTGCCAGCTCACCCTTGACAGGGGCCAACTATGGCTACACCTTC. The encoded protein is CASSPLTGANYGYTF.

The V call is TRBV6-6, the J call TRBJ1-1; 8 positions agree with TRBD1. V lost 2 bases, J lost 7 bases, and 9 bases stayed unmatched. Germline CDR1 and CDR2: MNHNY and SVGAGI (reference sequence). This CDR3 is 15 amino acids long. CDR3 residues: CASSYEGQGKGEAFF. The CDR3 coding sequence is TGTGCCAGCAGTTACGAAGGACAGGGAAAGGGTGAAGCTTTCTTT.

This chain connects TRBV11-2 to TRBJ1-1; possible D gene TRBD1, 6 bases. The germline CDR1 and CDR2 sequences are SGHAT and FQNNGV. This CDR3 is 13 amino acids long. Trimming removed 7 bases from V and 6 bases from J, with 15 bases in between. CDR3 amino acids: CASTAGQPSEAFF. In nucleotides, the CDR3 is TGTGCCAGCACGGCAGGACAGCCCTCTGAAGCTTTCTTT.

A remark on this clone: Relative to the germline gene, one junction end is altered; a read error may explain this. The V call is TRBV7-7, the J call TRBJ2-1, with 9 bases that match TRBD2. Germline values: CDR1 SSHAT, CDR2 FNYEAQ (reference sequence). This CDR3 has 15 amino acids. The CDR3 nucleotides are TGTGCTAGCAGCTTGAGCGGGGGGTCCTACAATGAGCAGTTCTTC. Residues: CASSLSGGSYNEQFF.

The V and J genes are TRBV24-1 and TRBJ2-3; 7 positions agree with TRBD2. The CDR3 length is 15 residues. Germline V CDR1 and CDR2: KGHDR, SFDVKD. V was pared by 9 bases and J by 0 bases, with 8 bases of the junction left unmatched. The CDR3 DNA sequence: TGTGCCACCGGGGCGCTCGGGGGGAGCACAGATACGCAGTATTTT. Translated, it gives CATGALGGSTDTQYF.

The V and J genes are TRBV6-6 and TRBJ1-2; the match to TRBD1 covers 8 bases. Germline CDR1 reads MNHNY; CDR2 reads SVGAGI (reference sequence). The CDR3 has 13 amino acids. Trimming removed 0 bases from V and 8 bases from J; junction bases left unmatched: 2. The CDR3 DNA sequence: TGTGCCAGCAGTTACTCGGCAGGGGGCGGCTACACCTTC. Amino acid sequence: CASSYSAGGGYTF.

J is TRBJ1-4 and V is TRBV6-5; a weak D match, TRBD1 (5 bases). The CDR3 covers 15 residues. Per germline, CDR1 MNHEY and CDR2 SVGAGI. V was trimmed by 0 bases and J by 5 bases, leaving 10 bases between them. This chain's CDR3 is CASSYSRGGNEKLFF. As DNA, the CDR3 is TGTGCCAGCAGTTACTCGAGGGGAGGGAATGAAAAACTGTTTTTT.

V usage is TRBV5-4 and J usage is TRBJ2-1, with TRBD2 identical over 7 bases. The length of the CDR3 is 16 residues. Germline CDR1 and CDR2: SGHNT and YYREEE (reference sequence). V shed 2 bases, J shed 0 bases, and the junction held 5 bases outside the gene matches. This chain's CDR3 is CASSFPSGGSYNEQFF. The CDR3 coding sequence is TGTGCCAGCAGCTTTCCCTCGGGGGGCTCCTACAATGAGCAGTTCTTC.

This clone was recorded only once. The chain employs TRBV4-1 and TRBJ1-2; D is unresolved. The CDR3 sequence is 15 residues long. The V gene lost 3 bases and the J gene lost 0 bases, with 11 bases spanning the gap. CDR1 and CDR2 (germline): MGHRA, YSYEKL. The CDR3 coding sequence is TGCGCCAGCAGCCAGGCTGGTAATTCTAACTATGGCTACACCTTC. Its protein product is CASSQAGNSNYGYTF.

The chain recombines TRBV5-1 with TRBJ2-6; 7 nucleotides agree with TRBD1. CDR3 length: 14 amino acids. CDR1 is SGHRS, CDR2 YFSETQ, per germline. V dropped 2 bases and J dropped 9; count of bases not matched to a gene: 5. CDR3 DNA sequence: TGCGCCAGCAGCTTAACCGGACAGGACAACGTCCTGACTTTC. This gives the protein CASSLTGQDNVLTF.

The chain has TRBV11-3 and TRBJ1-6, with unresolved D. With 3 bases removed from V and 7 bases from J, the gap between germline ends came to 7 bases. The CDR3 loop spans 13 amino acids. Germline V gives CDR1 SGHNT, CDR2 YENEEA. The CDR3 DNA sequence: TGTGCCAGCAGCTTCAACCAGAATTCACCCCTCCACTTT. Translating gives CASSFNQNSPLHF.

V gene TRBV21-1 combines with J gene TRBJ1-6; TRBD1 is taken as the D call from the table, unchecked against the DNA. TRBV21-1 represents a pseudogene. The CDR3 contains 18 residues. The CDR3 sequence is CASSKNGTGGSYNSPLHF. CDR3 sequence (DNA): TGTGCCAGCAGCAAAAACGGGACAGGGGGCAGTTACAATTCACCCCTCCACTTT.

V is TRBV7-8 and J is TRBJ1-3, with D possibly matching TRBD1 (6 bases). Germline CDR1 and CDR2: SGHVS and FQNEAQ. The CDR3 has 14 amino acids. The V end was cut by 6 bases, the J end by 2 bases, with 11 bases between. Here the CDR3 DNA reads TGTGCCAGCAGAGCAAACAGGGCTGGAAACACCATATATTTT. Its protein is CASRANRAGNTIYF.

The genes are TRBV10-3 and TRBJ1-1; unclear D gene. The germline gives CDR1 ENHRY, CDR2 SYGVKD. V was clipped by 7 bases and J by 0 bases, with 9 bases between them. CDR3 length: 13 residues. DNA for the CDR3: TGTGCCATCAACGGGGAAGTGAACACTGAAGCTTTCTTT. It encodes CAINGEVNTEAFF.

This clone appeared once. The J gene is TRBJ1-4, the V gene TRBV6-5, with no clear D. Trimming left V 6 bases short and J 7 bases short, with 18 bases between. The length of the CDR3 is 15 residues. Germline loops: CDR1 MNHEY, CDR2 SVGAGI. CDR3 DNA sequence: TGTGCCAGCAGCTCCGGCGCGGGGTCCCGTGAAAAACTGTTTTTT. Encoded protein: CASSSGAGSREKLFF.

The CDR3 DNA reads TGTGCCAGCAGCCCCACACAGCTAAATGAGCAGTTCTTC. Translating gives CASSPTQLNEQFF. The genes are TRBV7-2 and TRBJ2-1; no reliable D call. Germline CDR1 is SGHTA and CDR2 is FQGNSA. With 5 bases removed from V and 7 bases from J, the gap between germline ends came to 12 bases. The CDR3 loop spans 13 amino acids. The whole variable domain, remainder taken from reference TRBV7-2 and TRBJ2-1, is GAGVSQSPSNKVTEKGKDVELRCDPISGHTALYWYRQSLGQGLEFLIYFQGNSAPDKSGLPSDRFSAERTGGSVSTLTIQRTQQEDSAVYLCASSPTQLNEQFFGPGTRLTVL.

The V call is TRBV6-4, the J call TRBJ2-3; 7 positions agree with TRBD2. V trimming: 4 bases; J trimming: 1 base; junction bases outside the gene matches: 5. Germline loops: CDR1 MRHNA, CDR2 SNTAGT. CDR3 size: 15 residues. The CDR3 DNA reads TGTGCCAGCAGTGTAGAAGCGGGGCGCACAGATACGCAGTATTTT. Its translation: CASSVEAGRTDTQYF.

V and J are TRBV7-2 and TRBJ2-1, with D possibly matching TRBD1 (6 bases). The CDR3 is made up of 16 amino acids. Deletions cut 1 base from V and 3 bases from J, with 13 bases between. Per the germline V gene, CDR1 is SGHTA and CDR2 is FQGNSA. The CDR3 here is CASSLVQGFDYNEQFF. In DNA form, the CDR3 reads TGTGCCAGCAGCTTAGTTCAGGGGTTTGACTACAATGAGCAGTTCTTC.

The chain is built from TRBV5-6 and TRBJ2-2; 14 nucleotides match TRBD2. Germline CDR1 SGHDT, CDR2 YYEEEE. CDR3 length: 16 residues. After removal of 4 bases from V and 5 bases from J, the junction contained 4 bases not matched to a gene. CDR3 nucleotide sequence: TGTGCCAGCAGCACCGGGACTAGCGGGGGTACCGGGGAGCTGTTTTTT. Protein product: CASSTGTSGGTGELFF.

The genes are TRBV6-5 and TRBJ2-7; a possible D gene is TRBD2 (5 bases). Germline values: CDR1 MNHEY, CDR2 SVGAGI. The V end lost 7 bases, the J end lost 3 bases, and 7 bases lay between the germline ends. The CDR3 covers 11 residues. The CDR3 DNA follows: TGTGCCAGCAACGGGAACTACGAGCAGTACGTC. Its protein is CASNGNYEQYV.

The chain is built from TRBV5-6 and TRBJ1-6, with D tentatively TRBD1 (6 bases). Germline lookup yields CDR1 SGHDT and CDR2 YYEEEE. The CDR3 contains 13 residues. V lost 1 base and J 7 bases, leaving 6 bases between the germline ends. CDR3 sequence (DNA): TGTGCCAGCAGCTTGACAGGGAATTCACCCCTCCACTTT. It translates to CASSLTGNSPLHF. The entire variable domain, with the rest obtained from reference TRBV5-6 and TRBJ1-6, is as follows: DAGVTQSPTHLIKTRGQQVTLRCSPKSGHDTVSWYQQALGQGPQFIFQYYEEEERQRGNFPDRFSGHQFPNYSSELNVNALLLGDSALYLCASSLTGNSPLHFGNGTRLTVT.

This chain uses TRBV7-3 with TRBJ2-7, with D hard to call. The CDR3 spans 15 residues. The V end was cut by 0 bases, the J end by 2 bases, with 11 bases between. Germline V gene lookup returns CDR1 SGHTA and CDR2 FQGTGA. Written as DNA, the CDR3 is TGTGCCAGCAGCTTAACCTCAGGTTCGACCTACGAGCAGTACTTC. This translates into CASSLTSGSTYEQYF.